The source of this T cell receptor beta chain is a study of cytomegalovirus exposure and HLA in healthy donors (dated by TCRdb to about 2017). Notes on the research overall: In an earlier analysis of 587 of the donors, 276 Gb of sequence data and some 100 million unique TCR beta sequences from about 179 million T cells were reported. In a later genetic analysis, genome-wide SNP genotypes for about 60% of the 666 donors were used, and that subset was treated as a discovery cohort. All discovery cohort repertoires had been generated using a single sequencing platform. An early release that covered more than 550 HLA-typed donors contained around 300 gigabases of sequencing data and 80 million or so unique TCR sequences. Alongside the repertoire data, information on donor age, sex, ethnicity and CMV serostatus was compiled. The genetic ancestry cluster associated with self-reported Caucasian donors included around 76% of the approximately 400 genotyped donors. To decide whether each TCR beta V gene segment behaved as functional or pseudogenic, an earlier analysis of fewer than 750 of the donors relied on high-throughput TCR beta sequencing. HLA typing included class I and class II loci at four-digit resolution. Typing coverage differed by locus: A, B, C, DRB1 and DQB1 were typed in roughly 629-630 donors, DQA1 in 500 to 550, DPA1 in some 570, and DPB1 in just under 480. The later analysis used no new phenotypic data to find candidate immune exposures, relying instead on TCR beta sequences and their occurrence across donors. The study combined high-throughput TCR immunosequencing, statistical association of individual TCRs with disease status, and machine learning to predict cytomegalovirus infection status. The study profiled the T cell repertoires of hundreds of subjects by immunosequencing and related them to cytomegalovirus serostatus. Because of strong linkage in the cohort, roughly five DR-DQ haplotypes were treated as single units for association and clustering. To study patterns of TCR occurrence, a later analysis re-analyzed previously published TCR beta repertoires from 600 to 750 donors and added high-resolution HLA genotyping. Among some 400 genotyped donors of the cohort, an average of about 240,000 unique TCR beta nucleotide sequences was sequenced per donor, of which about 19% were non-productive. Along with the roughly 670-subject first cohort, a separate validation cohort of around 120 different subjects was used. The study aimed to test whether cataloging public T cell receptors could reveal signatures of past pathogen exposure. Beyond this particular receptor, the publication reports: In this cohort, only TCR beta chains were sequenced, and detectable features were limited by the absence of alpha or paired-chain data. In a later analysis, TCR association rates were found to vary across HLA loci, with the most associated TCRs seen for DRB1 alleles and the fewest for HLA-C alleles. Because some donors lacked HLA typing at each locus, the association tests relied only on the typed subset. Several of the top co-occurrence clusters appeared to be linked to parvovirus B19, influenza, CMV and Epstein-Barr virus, according to a later analysis. A later analysis associated about 17,000 TCR beta sequences with specific HLA alleles at a false discovery rate of 0.05. Roughly uniform sequencing depth across donors was assumed in presence/absence analyses, although this assumption may not hold. In vitro tests confirmed that a few of the cytomegalovirus-associated TCR beta chains recognize cytomegalovirus antigens. The classifier was reported to diagnose cytomegalovirus status with high specificity and sensitivity in both the original cohort and the validation cohort. In a later genetic analysis, fewer N-insertions in productive TCRs were reported among donors in an Asian-associated ancestry cluster than the approximately 670-donor mean. In a later genetic analysis, a missense DCLRE1C variant was associated with V-gene and J-gene trimming of TCR beta chains, and the association was replicated in an independent cohort. Some IMGT-functional V segments, including TRBV6-2 and TRBV6-3, could not be told apart with the 87-base-pair reads, so those segments were excluded. Assigning TCR associations to individual alleles was difficult when HLA alleles, especially DR and DQ, strongly co-occurred. For the cohort, immune exposure information was limited to CMV serostatus. Because counts were too low, some 17 rarely observed V segments, including chromosome 9 orphons, were excluded from the earlier analysis of fewer than 650 of the donors. Correlated functional status among segregating V segments might reflect linkage disequilibrium, but an unknown experimental factor could not be ruled out. Across donors, most TCR sequences were observed very rarely, whereas some public TCRs were present in many individuals. In the study, 150 to 200 TCR beta chains were listed as associated with cytomegalovirus. The authors suggested that the approach could potentially be generalized to other disease states and immunological phenotypes. In a later analysis, HLA-associated TCR beta chains showed more clonal expansion and lower generation probabilities than non-associated chains that were equally common. In a later analysis, most CMV-associated TCR beta chains were found to appear HLA-restricted, with HLA associations seemingly driven largely by CMV exposure. A group of highly shared sequence variants was considered likely to be a technical artifact of the sequencing pipeline. An earlier analysis of approximately 600 of the donors showed that most TCR beta V segments appeared in productive rearrangements either about 90% or about 30% of the time, which broadly matched IMGT annotations. A further reported finding was that TCR beta sequences accurately predicted the HLA-A and HLA-B alleles for most subjects in the first cohort.

Library generation was performed with the immunoSEQ multiplex PCR assay. For the multiplex PCR, a mixture combining 60 forward primers for TCR Vbeta segments and 13 reverse primers for TCR Jbeta segments was used. A multiplex PCR assay on genomic DNA amplified the CDR3 region of rearranged TCR beta genes. On the Illumina HiSeq System, the amplified TCR beta libraries were sequenced as 87-base-pair reads. For the original study's pipeline: A later analysis tallied around 87 million unique TCR beta chains across the 600 to 700 repertoires, and approximately 12 million of those chains were shared by two or more donors. A nearest-neighbor algorithm error-corrected the raw reads and collapsed the reads into unique sequences, merging closely related sequences to remove PCR and sequencing errors. To assign V, D and J gene segments, CDR3 sequences were aligned to IMGT reference sequences. Each retained sequence needed at least a six-nucleotide match to both a V gene segment and a J gene segment. Rearrangements were called productive when the CDR3 lacked stop codons and stayed in frame with V and J; all others were non-productive. CDR3 was defined according to IMGT convention as the region running from the second conserved V-encoded cysteine to the conserved J-encoded phenylalanine. In an earlier analysis of around 570 of the donors, sequences lacking an unambiguous match to a single V gene segment were excluded. An earlier analysis of several hundred of the donors classified V segments as functional when productive rearrangements were above 56.7% and as segregating when the standard deviation between donors was above 5%. A statistical classification framework was built for diagnosing cytomegalovirus status from the catalog of TCR beta chain sequences. A later analysis assigned V and J genes by comparing TCR nucleotide sequences with IMGT/GENE-DB human TR gene sequences. In a later analysis, CDR3 sequences and most-parsimonious VDJ recombination scenarios were assigned using the TCRdist pipeline. In a later analysis, each TCR beta chain was defined by its CDR3 amino acid sequence together with its V-gene family, and reads lacking a unique V-gene family were excluded. A later analysis removed 450 to 600 highly shared, low-generation-probability nucleotide sequences to deal with suspected cross-contamination and a sequencing artifact. In a later analysis, a clonal expansion index for each public chain was calculated from normalized within-repertoire ranks of inferred template counts. In a later analysis, generation probabilities were computed using a VDJ recombination model fitted to out-of-frame rearrangements, and the results were checked against IGoR. Hypergeometric tests were used in a later analysis to score TCR-TCR, TCR-HLA and TCR-CMV co-occurrence, with a repertoire-size bias correction applied to the TCR pairs. In a later analysis, false discovery rates were estimated by permuting HLA or CMV assignments 20 times. In a later analysis, co-occurring TCRs were grouped using DBSCAN, with TCRdist sequence similarity added in when clustering inside HLA-allele-positive subsets. Repertoires with fewer than 30,000 or more than 120,000 public chains, plus five repertoires with anomalous nucleotide sharing, were excluded from co-occurrence clustering. TCRdb provides this immuneACCESS table in a form limited to in-frame rearrangements. Some clones are lacking; in checked studies, under half of them reflect an unresolved V gene, and why the rest are absent is not known. V and J calls and clone size are those listed in that table; D and trimming were worked out from the DNA. This sample is represented by 150,000 to 200,000 clones; approximately 80% of them were singletons. 1.8% of the sample is held by the ten biggest clonotypes.

As to this clone: Which antigen it targets is not known. Within one base of it there is no much larger clone, and no base qualities were kept.

In total, around 600 healthy bone marrow donors made up the cohort. At the time of sampling, every cohort member was nominally healthy, though immune exposures that went unrecorded were likely present. The donor was CMV seronegative and was included in the group of several hundred seronegative cohort members. A peripheral blood sample was collected from each donor, and TCR beta sequencing was performed on peripheral blood mononuclear cells. The Qiagen DNeasy Blood Extraction Kit was used to extract genomic DNA from the blood cell samples. The germline V gene supplies CDR1 SGDLS and CDR2 YYNGEE. Relative to germline, V is missing 2 bases and J is missing 7 bases, with 4 bases of the junction outside any gene match. Its CDR3 holds 13 amino acids, cysteine through phenylalanine. Solely the CDR3 DNA is kept, with 39 bases framed from the first base.

The chain links TRBV9 with TRBJ1-1; 8 middle bases align to TRBD1. Material for sequencing was PBMCs. This sequence originates from a young woman in good health and CMV-seronegative. The CDR3 region: CASSVGQVNEAFF. The nucleotide sequence reads as follows: TGTGCCAGCAGCGTGGGACAGGTCAATGAAGCTTTCTTT. When the CDR3 is completed using the reference TRBV9 and TRBJ1-1 genes on either side, the full variable domain is DSGVTQTPKHLITATGQRVTLRCSPRSGDLSVYWYQQSLDQGLQFLIQYYNGEERAKGNILERFSAQQFPDLHSELNLSSLELGDSALYFCASSVGQVNEAFFGQGTRLTVV.